A selection of T cell receptor beta chains follows, all from one sample in a study of blood T cell repertoires in COVID-19. Profiling relied on immunoSEQ multiplex PCR, and the TCRdb table lists in-frame clones only, not all of them. The table includes more than 65,000 clones, 83% detected once. Input material: peripheral blood. These receptors were taken from a man aged 25-45 years with COVID-19, enrolled during active disease. CDR3s include the opening cysteine and the closing phenylalanine or tryptophan. Each record gives: CDR3 length, J gene, D gene, clone size, V gene, CDR3 DNA, CDR3 protein. D genes are given only for firm matches. Expanded clones get a size class; other rows say once, few or many, or leave the size out.

len: 13; j_gene: TRBJ2-7; d_gene: TRBD2; abundance: .; v_gene: TRBV10-1; CDR3nt: TGCGCCAGCAGTGACAGCGGGAGTTACGAGCAGTACTTC; CDR3aa: CASSDSGSYEQYF
len: 12; j_gene: TRBJ1-2; d_gene: .; abundance: .; v_gene: TRBV28; CDR3nt: TGTGCCAGCAGTCCCGGACTAGAAGGCTACACCTTC; CDR3aa: CASSPGLEGYTF
len: 16; j_gene: TRBJ2-3; d_gene: TRBD2; abundance: few; v_gene: TRBV10-3; CDR3nt: TGTGCCATACGAGGGACTAGCGGGCCTAGCGGAGATACGCAGTATTTT; CDR3aa: CAIRGTSGPSGDTQYF
len: 14; j_gene: TRBJ2-2; d_gene: TRBD2; abundance: .; v_gene: TRBV28; CDR3nt: TGTGCCAGCAGTTTAGCGGGAGAAGGCGGGGAGCTGTTTTTT; CDR3aa: CASSLAGEGGELFF
len: 15; j_gene: TRBJ2-5; d_gene: .; abundance: .; v_gene: TRBV5-4; CDR3nt: TGTGCCAGCAGCTTGGCCGGGAGTAGACGGGAGACCCAGTACTTC; CDR3aa: CASSLAGSRRETQYF
len: 15; j_gene: TRBJ2-7; d_gene: TRBD2; abundance: .; v_gene: TRBV9; CDR3nt: TGTGCCAGCAGCGGGGCTAGCGGGAGAGCATCCGAGCAGTACTTC; CDR3aa: CASSGASGRASEQYF
len: 16; j_gene: TRBJ1-1; d_gene: .; abundance: .; v_gene: TRBV27; CDR3nt: TGTGCCAGCAGTTTACTCTCCCGTGGGCAGTCCCCTGAAGCTTTCTTT; CDR3aa: CASSLLSRGQSPEAFF
len: 13; j_gene: TRBJ2-5; d_gene: .; abundance: .; v_gene: TRBV6-8; CDR3nt: TGTGCCAGCAGTTATCAGGACAGAGAGACCCAGTACTTC; CDR3aa: CASSYQDRETQYF
len: 13; j_gene: TRBJ2-5; d_gene: TRBD1; abundance: .; v_gene: TRBV19; CDR3nt: TGTGCCAGTAGACAGACAGGGGAAGAGACCCAGTACTTC; CDR3aa: CASRQTGEETQYF
len: 13; j_gene: TRBJ1-5; d_gene: .; abundance: .; v_gene: TRBV19; CDR3nt: TGTGCCAGTAGTACGACAGGTAATCAGCCCCAGCATTTT; CDR3aa: CASSTTGNQPQHF
len: 14; j_gene: TRBJ1-4; d_gene: TRBD1; abundance: few; v_gene: TRBV5-1; CDR3nt: TGCGCCAGCAGCTTGACCGGGACAGGGGCCAAACTGTTTTTT; CDR3aa: CASSLTGTGAKLFF
len: 13; j_gene: TRBJ2-1; d_gene: .; abundance: .; v_gene: TRBV29-1; CDR3nt: TGCAGCGTTGGCATCCCCGGGAGCAATGAGCAGTTCTTC; CDR3aa: CSVGIPGSNEQFF
len: 14; j_gene: TRBJ2-3; d_gene: .; abundance: .; v_gene: TRBV24-1; CDR3nt: TGTGCCACCAATGACGGGAGTACCACAGATACGCAGTATTTT; CDR3aa: CATNDGSTTDTQYF
len: 14; j_gene: TRBJ1-5; d_gene: TRBD1; abundance: .; v_gene: TRBV28; CDR3nt: TGTGCCGTAATGGACAGGGGGCGTAATCAGCCCCAGCATTTT; CDR3aa: CAVMDRGRNQPQHF
len: 16; j_gene: TRBJ2-4; d_gene: TRBD1; abundance: .; v_gene: TRBV2; CDR3nt: TGTGCCAGCAGTGATCCTACAAAGGACAGGGGCAACATTCAGTACTTC; CDR3aa: CASSDPTKDRGNIQYF
len: 13; j_gene: TRBJ2-7; d_gene: .; abundance: .; v_gene: TRBV10-3; CDR3nt: TGTGCCATCAAAGCGGACTCCACCTACGAGCAGTACTTC; CDR3aa: CAIKADSTYEQYF
len: 14; j_gene: TRBJ2-7; d_gene: .; abundance: .; v_gene: TRBV30; CDR3nt: TGTGCCTGGAGTGTAACAGGACCTTATAAGGAGCAGTACTTC; CDR3aa: CAWSVTGPYKEQYF
len: 15; j_gene: TRBJ2-1; d_gene: TRBD2; abundance: .; v_gene: TRBV6-5; CDR3nt: TGTGCCAGCGCTCCCGGGACTAGCGGGAGGAATGAGCAGTTCTTC; CDR3aa: CASAPGTSGRNEQFF
len: 13; j_gene: TRBJ1-1; d_gene: TRBD1; abundance: few; v_gene: TRBV7-8; CDR3nt: TGTGCCAGCAGCTTAGAGGCCACAGGGGGAGCTTTCTTT; CDR3aa: CASSLEATGGAFF
len: 18; j_gene: TRBJ2-5; d_gene: TRBD1; abundance: .; v_gene: TRBV6-2/TRBV6-3; CDR3nt: TGTGCCAGCAGCCTCGTTACAGGGGCCCGAAAAAACCAAGAGACCCAGTACTTC; CDR3aa: CASSLVTGARKNQETQYF
len: 17; j_gene: TRBJ2-2; d_gene: TRBD2; abundance: .; v_gene: TRBV2; CDR3nt: TGTGCCAGCAGTGTGGGGACTAGCGGGAGGGTAACCGGGGAGCTGTTTTTT; CDR3aa: CASSVGTSGRVTGELFF
len: 14; j_gene: TRBJ2-5; d_gene: .; abundance: .; v_gene: TRBV30; CDR3nt: TGTGCCTGGAGTGTAGGGGGGGCCCAAGAGACCCAGTACTTC; CDR3aa: CAWSVGGAQETQYF
len: 13; j_gene: TRBJ2-1; d_gene: TRBD1; abundance: .; v_gene: TRBV5-4; CDR3nt: TGTGCCAGCTTTGGCCAGGGGGCTTATGAGCAGTTCTTC; CDR3aa: CASFGQGAYEQFF
len: 15; j_gene: TRBJ1-2; d_gene: .; abundance: .; v_gene: TRBV29-1; CDR3nt: TGCAGCGTTGGGCTCGGGAACAGGGCGGGCCATGGCTACACCTTC; CDR3aa: CSVGLGNRAGHGYTF
len: 14; j_gene: TRBJ2-5; d_gene: .; abundance: .; v_gene: TRBV12-5; CDR3nt: TGTGCTAGTGGTTTGGGGGACACTGAAGAGACCCAGTACTTC; CDR3aa: CASGLGDTEETQYF
len: 14; j_gene: TRBJ2-7; d_gene: .; abundance: .; v_gene: TRBV6-5; CDR3nt: TGTGCCAGCACCTCGGGGGTGGGCACCTACGAGCAGTACTTC; CDR3aa: CASTSGVGTYEQYF
len: 13; j_gene: TRBJ2-1; d_gene: .; abundance: once; v_gene: TRBV29-1; CDR3nt: TGCAGCGTTGGCGCGGGAAGGGGCAATGAGCAGTTCTTC; CDR3aa: CSVGAGRGNEQFF
len: 14; j_gene: TRBJ1-5; d_gene: .; abundance: .; v_gene: TRBV6-1; CDR3nt: TGTGCCAGCAGCCGAGACAGTACCAATCAGCCCCAGCATTTT; CDR3aa: CASSRDSTNQPQHF
len: 13; j_gene: TRBJ2-7; d_gene: .; abundance: .; v_gene: TRBV2; CDR3nt: TGTGCCAGCAGTGCCGGGTTCTCCTACGAGCAGTACTTC; CDR3aa: CASSAGFSYEQYF
len: 13; j_gene: TRBJ2-1; d_gene: .; abundance: .; v_gene: TRBV2; CDR3nt: TGTGCCAGATCGACAGAAGGCCACAATGAGCAGTTCTTC; CDR3aa: CARSTEGHNEQFF
len: 16; j_gene: TRBJ2-3; d_gene: TRBD1; abundance: .; v_gene: TRBV6-4; CDR3nt: TGTGCCAGCAGTGACTATAGGGGGCGAGGCACAGATACGCAGTATTTT; CDR3aa: CASSDYRGRGTDTQYF
len: 14; j_gene: TRBJ2-1; d_gene: TRBD1; abundance: .; v_gene: TRBV9; CDR3nt: TGTGCCAGCAGCGAACGACAGGGTGTCCGTGAGCAGTTCTTC; CDR3aa: CASSERQGVREQFF
len: 14; j_gene: TRBJ1-3; d_gene: .; abundance: .; v_gene: TRBV30; CDR3nt: TGTGCCTGGGGGGTGGGGGCATCCGGAAACACCATATATTTT; CDR3aa: CAWGVGASGNTIYF
len: 15; j_gene: TRBJ2-5; d_gene: .; abundance: .; v_gene: TRBV6-5; CDR3nt: TGTGCCAGCAGTTACTCCAGGATGGTTCAAGAGACCCAGTACTTC; CDR3aa: CASSYSRMVQETQYF
len: 16; j_gene: TRBJ2-6; d_gene: .; abundance: once; v_gene: TRBV11-1; CDR3nt: TGTGCCAGCAGCTTTGGGGGCGCCTCTGGGGCCAACGTCCTGACTTTC; CDR3aa: CASSFGGASGANVLTF
len: 15; j_gene: TRBJ1-3; d_gene: TRBD1; abundance: .; v_gene: TRBV28; CDR3nt: TGTGCCAGCAGGGGCCGGGACAGGGATGGAAACACCATATATTTT; CDR3aa: CASRGRDRDGNTIYF
len: 15; j_gene: TRBJ2-3; d_gene: .; abundance: .; v_gene: TRBV27; CDR3nt: TGTGCCAGCAGTTTAAAGGGAGTTTCGACAGATACGCAGTATTTT; CDR3aa: CASSLKGVSTDTQYF
len: 14; j_gene: TRBJ2-5; d_gene: .; abundance: .; v_gene: TRBV11-2; CDR3nt: TGTGCCAGCAGCTTAAGAACAGCTGGGGAGACCCAGTACTTC; CDR3aa: CASSLRTAGETQYF
len: 16; j_gene: TRBJ1-3; d_gene: .; abundance: .; v_gene: TRBV6-4; CDR3nt: TGTGCCAGCGCAAAGGGCCCGGGGGGTTCTGGAAACACCATATATTTT; CDR3aa: CASAKGPGGSGNTIYF
len: 13; j_gene: TRBJ1-3; d_gene: .; abundance: .; v_gene: TRBV12-1; CDR3nt: TGTGCCAGCTGCCAGGTCACTGGAAACACCATATATTTT; CDR3aa: CASCQVTGNTIYF
len: 16; j_gene: TRBJ1-3; d_gene: .; abundance: .; v_gene: TRBV30; CDR3nt: TGTGCCTGGAGTCTGACTGGGACACTCTCTGGAAACACCATATATTTT; CDR3aa: CAWSLTGTLSGNTIYF
len: 13; j_gene: TRBJ2-7; d_gene: .; abundance: .; v_gene: TRBV18; CDR3nt: TGTGCCAGCTCCCCGGGTGGAAAATACGAGCAGTACTTC; CDR3aa: CASSPGGKYEQYF
len: 12; j_gene: TRBJ2-7; d_gene: TRBD1; abundance: .; v_gene: TRBV5-5; CDR3nt: TGTGCCAGCAGACGGGACAGTTACGAGCAGTACTTC; CDR3aa: CASRRDSYEQYF
len: 14; j_gene: TRBJ2-3; d_gene: .; abundance: .; v_gene: TRBV2; CDR3nt: TGTGCCAGCAGTGAAGGAGTGTTGGTGGATACGCAGTATTTT; CDR3aa: CASSEGVLVDTQYF
len: 13; j_gene: TRBJ1-2; d_gene: .; abundance: once; v_gene: TRBV2; CDR3nt: TGTGCCAGCAAGCGGGAGGGGAACTATGGCTACACCTTC; CDR3aa: CASKREGNYGYTF
len: 14; j_gene: TRBJ1-5; d_gene: TRBD1; abundance: few; v_gene: TRBV28; CDR3nt: TGTGCCAGCAGGCACGGGACAGGCAATCAGCCCCAGCATTTT; CDR3aa: CASRHGTGNQPQHF
len: 17; j_gene: TRBJ1-2; d_gene: .; abundance: .; v_gene: TRBV27; CDR3nt: TGTGCCAGCAGTTTAACAGGAGCACTGGGGCTCGGCTATGGCTACACCTTC; CDR3aa: CASSLTGALGLGYGYTF
len: 14; j_gene: TRBJ1-6; d_gene: TRBD1; abundance: .; v_gene: TRBV5-5; CDR3nt: TGTGCCAGCAGCGCGGACAGGGGGAATTCACCCCTCCACTTT; CDR3aa: CASSADRGNSPLHF
len: 14; j_gene: TRBJ1-5; d_gene: .; abundance: .; v_gene: TRBV2; CDR3nt: TGTGCCAGCAGTTTAGACGGAGCCAATCAGCCCCAGCATTTT; CDR3aa: CASSLDGANQPQHF
len: 13; j_gene: TRBJ1-2; d_gene: .; abundance: .; v_gene: TRBV7-9; CDR3nt: TGTGCCAGCAGCATGGACACTTCCTATGGCTACACCTTC; CDR3aa: CASSMDTSYGYTF
len: 15; j_gene: TRBJ2-1; d_gene: TRBD1; abundance: once; v_gene: TRBV3-1/TRBV3-2; CDR3nt: TGTGCCAGCACCGCCCGGGACAGGGGAGGAGGTGAGCAGTTCTTC; CDR3aa: CASTARDRGGGEQFF
len: 14; j_gene: TRBJ2-7; d_gene: .; abundance: .; v_gene: TRBV5-1; CDR3nt: TGCGCCAGCAGCTTAACCGACATCCCATCCGAGCAGTACTTC; CDR3aa: CASSLTDIPSEQYF
len: 14; j_gene: TRBJ2-7; d_gene: .; abundance: .; v_gene: TRBV11-2; CDR3nt: TGTGCCAGCAACCCGGGATTCACGCCCTACGAGCAGTACTTC; CDR3aa: CASNPGFTPYEQYF
len: 15; j_gene: TRBJ1-2; d_gene: TRBD1; abundance: .; v_gene: TRBV7-2; CDR3nt: TGTGCCAGCAGCTCCCGGACAGGGGGCGCAGGAGGCTACACCTTC; CDR3aa: CASSSRTGGAGGYTF